This record looks at one T cell receptor (beta chain) sequence and its context. Germline loops: CDR1 SGHAT, CDR2 FQNNGV. Deletions cut 1 base from V and 1 base from J, with 10 bases between. There are 15 residues in the CDR3. The repertoire was sequenced with immunoSEQ multiplex PCR; TCRdb's copy has only in-frame clones and lacks some. Of about 230,000 clones listed, around four fifths are singletons. The sample comes from a study of blood T cell repertoires in COVID-19. Sequencing was performed on peripheral blood. This clonotype originated in a man aged 40-55 years with active or convalescent COVID-19. The chain employs TRBV11-2 and TRBJ1-1; D not certain. The CDR3: CASSLVGQENTEAFF. CDR3 coding DNA: TGTGCCAGCAGCTTAGTCGGCCAGGAGAACACTGAAGCTTTCTTT.